One sample yielded the 8 T cell receptor beta chains listed below, sequenced in a study of blood T cell repertoires in COVID-19. Here immunoSEQ multiplex PCR was the method, and the copy in TCRdb shows in-frame clones only, minus some. This sample carries roughly 330,000 clones, about 89% of them seen once, and the ten largest clones take about 5.4%. The sequenced material came from PBMCs or T cells enriched from blood (not recorded which). The receptors were sampled from a woman in her 30s who had recovered from COVID-19.

V is TRBV6-1 and J is TRBJ1-1; D gene uncertain. Trimming removed 3 bases from V and 4 bases from J, with 3 bases in between. The germline V gene has CDR1 MNHNS and CDR2 SASEGT. The CDR3 spans 11 residues. In DNA form, the CDR3 reads TGTGCCAGCAGTGACCGCACTGAAGCTTTCTTT. Protein sequence: CASSDRTEAFF.

J is TRBJ1-4 and V is TRBV19; D gene uncertain. Germline CDR1 LNHDA, CDR2 SQIVND (reference sequence). The CDR3 covers 14 residues. Trimming pared 7 bases from V and 4 bases from J, leaving 13 bases between. The CDR3 sequence: CASTVYGDNEKLFF. The CDR3 DNA reads as TGTGCCAGTACCGTATATGGAGATAATGAAAAACTGTTTTTT.

The rearrangement links TRBV2 to TRBJ2-7, with TRBD1 identical over 10 bases. Germline CDR1 reads SNHLY; CDR2 reads FYNNEI. V gave up 9 bases and J gave up 2 bases; unmatched junction bases: 7. CDR3 length: 14 residues. The CDR3 is CASSRDRGPYEQYF. Written as DNA, the CDR3 is TGTGCCAGTTCCCGGGACAGGGGACCCTACGAGCAGTACTTC.

V usage is TRBV24-1 and J usage is TRBJ2-3; 7 positions agree with TRBD1. The CDR3 covers 15 residues. From germline, CDR1 is KGHDR and CDR2 SFDVKD. V shed 5 bases and J 7 bases; nucleotides not matched to a gene: 11. The CDR3 loop is CATSALTGSEYTQYF. The CDR3, as DNA: TGTGCCACCAGTGCCCTGACAGGGTCAGAATATACGCAGTATTTT.

The chain employs TRBV11-2 and TRBJ2-3; D possibly corresponds to TRBD1 (6 bases). The germline V gene encodes CDR1 SGHAT and CDR2 FQNNGV. The CDR3 totals 15 residues. V lost 2 bases and J lost 2, with 11 bases in between. CDR3: CASSLMGAVTDTQYF. The DNA for the CDR3 is TGTGCCAGCAGCTTAATGGGGGCAGTCACAGATACGCAGTATTTT.

This clone was seen just once. The rearrangement uses TRBV6-5 and TRBJ1-1; tentative D call: TRBD1 (6 bases). The CDR3 consists of 15 residues. Per the germline V gene, CDR1 is MNHEY and CDR2 is SVGAGI. Trimming took 5 bases from V and 1 from J, leaving 14 bases between them. The CDR3 DNA reads TGTGCCAGCAGTCGCGAGACAGGCTGGAACACTGAAGCTTTCTTT. It is translated as CASSRETGWNTEAFF.

The rearrangement links TRBV10-3 to TRBJ2-3, with 7 bases fitting TRBD2. The CDR3 spans 14 residues. Germline V gene data show CDR1 as ENHRY and CDR2 as SYGVKD. The junction had 9 bases not matched to a gene; V was cut back by 8 bases and J by 4 bases. The CDR3 DNA reads as TGTGCCATCTCGGTAGGGAGGGACGCAGATACGCAGTATTTT. This sequence encodes CAISVGRDADTQYF.

This chain connects TRBV29-1 to TRBJ2-3, with 8 bases aligning to TRBD2. The CDR3 runs to 14 residues. The germline V gene has CDR1 SQVTM and CDR2 ANQGSEA. V shed 6 bases and J 1 base; nucleotides not matched to a gene: 6. For the CDR3, the DNA is TGCAGCGTAGCTCGGGGGGGCGGCACAGATACGCAGTATTTT. Translated, it gives CSVARGGGTDTQYF.